The TCR beta chain under discussion was sequenced for a study of blood T cell repertoires in COVID-19. Some clones are missing from TCRdb's copy, which holds only in-frame ones; the method was immunoSEQ multiplex PCR. Here the sample spans approximately 80,000 clones, about 85% being singletons. Trimming shortened V by 3 bases and J by 3 bases, and 9 bases separated the two germline ends. This CDR3 comprises 13 residues. Germline CDR1 is LNHDA and CDR2 is SQIVND (reference sequence). The clonotype was recovered from a human donor in a cohort sampled during active COVID-19. This chain connects TRBV19 to TRBJ2-7, with a possible D match to TRBD2 (6 bases). The sequenced sample was peripheral blood. CDR3 protein: CASSILEGYEQYF. In DNA, the CDR3 is TGTGCCAGTAGTATCCTGGAGGGCTACGAGCAGTACTTC.